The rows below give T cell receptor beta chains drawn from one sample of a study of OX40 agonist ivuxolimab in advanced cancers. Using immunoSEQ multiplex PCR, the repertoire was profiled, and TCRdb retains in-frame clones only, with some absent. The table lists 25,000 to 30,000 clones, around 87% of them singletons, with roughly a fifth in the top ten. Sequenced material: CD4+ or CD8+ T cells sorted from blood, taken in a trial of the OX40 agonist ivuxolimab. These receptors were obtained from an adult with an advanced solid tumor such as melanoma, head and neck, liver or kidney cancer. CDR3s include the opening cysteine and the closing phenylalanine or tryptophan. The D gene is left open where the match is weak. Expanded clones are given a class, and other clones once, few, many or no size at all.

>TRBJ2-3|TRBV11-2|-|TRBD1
TGTGCCAGCAGCTTAAGGTTAACAGGGGGTTTCACAGATACGCAGTATTTT
CASSLRLTGGFTDTQYF
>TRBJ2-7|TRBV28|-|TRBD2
TGTGCCAGCAATCCCAAGGTCCCGGGACTATTCTCCTACGAGCAGTACTTC
CASNPKVPGLFSYEQYF
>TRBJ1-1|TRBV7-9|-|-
TGTGCCAGCAGCTTAGGTAGCATTATGAACACTGAAGCTTTCTTT
CASSLGSIMNTEAFF
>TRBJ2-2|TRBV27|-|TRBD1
TGTGCCAGCAGTTTTGTAGGACAGGGGTACACCGGGGAGCTGTTTTTT
CASSFVGQGYTGELFF
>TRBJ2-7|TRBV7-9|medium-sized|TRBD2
TGTGCCAGCTCCGGGACTAGGGGTCCCGAGCAGTACTTC
CASSGTRGPEQYF
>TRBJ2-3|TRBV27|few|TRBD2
TGTGCCAGCAGTTTAGCTTGGACTAGCGGGAGTGAAGATACGCAGTATTTT
CASSLAWTSGSEDTQYF
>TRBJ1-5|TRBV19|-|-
TGTGCCAGTAGTATGTGGGGTCCCGAGCCCCAGCATTTT
CASSMWGPEPQHF
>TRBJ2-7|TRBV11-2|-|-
TGTGCCAGCAGCTTATGGGCGGCCTACGAGCAGTACTTC
CASSLWAAYEQYF
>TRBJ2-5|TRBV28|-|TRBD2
TGTGCCAGCAGCCTGGGAGGGTGGGAGACCCAGTACTTC
CASSLGGWETQYF
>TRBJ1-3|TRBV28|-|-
TGTGCCAGCAGTTTCCGAGGCTGGGGTGGAAACACCATATATTTT
CASSFRGWGGNTIYF
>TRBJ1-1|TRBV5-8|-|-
TGTGCCAGCAGCTGGATTCCAGGACAGAACACTGAAGCTTTCTTT
CASSWIPGQNTEAFF
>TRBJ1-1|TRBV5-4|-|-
TGTGCCAGCAGCTTGTTCGGGGAGAACACTGAAGCTTTCTTT
CASSLFGENTEAFF
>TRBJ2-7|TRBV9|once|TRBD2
TGTGCCAGCAGCGTAGGACTAGCTGGGGGCGAGCAGTACTTC
CASSVGLAGGEQYF
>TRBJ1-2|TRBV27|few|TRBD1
TGTGCCAGCAGTTTAACCAGGGACAGGGAAGTTGATGGCTACACCTTC
CASSLTRDREVDGYTF
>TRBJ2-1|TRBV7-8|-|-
TGTGCCAGCAGCTCCGACAATGAGCAGTTCTTC
CASSSDNEQFF
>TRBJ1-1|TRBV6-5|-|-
TGTGCCAGCAGCTGGCCACAGGGCGGGGCGATTCACGCTTTCTTT
CASSWPQGGAIHAFF
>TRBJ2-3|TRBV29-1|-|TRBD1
TGCAGCGTTGGGGCTTTCGACAGGGGGCCAGATACGCAGTATTTT
CSVGAFDRGPDTQYF
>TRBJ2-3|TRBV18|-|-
TGTGCCAGCTCACCACGAGGGTGGGCAGATACGCAGTATTTT
CASSPRGWADTQYF
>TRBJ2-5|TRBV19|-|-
TGTGCCAGTAGTATCCCCGGATCAGAGACCCAGTACTTC
CASSIPGSETQYF
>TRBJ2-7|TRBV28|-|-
TGTGCCAGCAGACGGACGGAGGCCCCCTACGAGCAGTACTTC
CASRRTEAPYEQYF
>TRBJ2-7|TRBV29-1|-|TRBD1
TGCAGCGTTGCCCCCCGGCGCCCGGGACAGGGAGCCTCCTACGAGCAGTACTTC
CSVAPRRPGQGASYEQYF
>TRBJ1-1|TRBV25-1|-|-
TGTGCCAGCAGTCTCGGGGATGCTGAAGCTTTCTTT
CASSLGDAEAFF
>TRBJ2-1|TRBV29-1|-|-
TGCAGCGTTGAATCCCAGGTCCTGGGGAATGAGCAGTTCTTC
CSVESQVLGNEQFF
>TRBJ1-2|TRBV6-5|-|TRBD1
TGTGCCAGCAGTTATGGAGCCGGGACAGACTATGGCTACACCTTC
CASSYGAGTDYGYTF
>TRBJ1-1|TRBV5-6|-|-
TGTGCCAGCAGCTACAGGGATACTGAAGCTTTCTTT
CASSYRDTEAFF
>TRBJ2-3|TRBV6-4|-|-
TGTGCCAGCAGTGACTCGACCTATGATACGCAGTATTTT
CASSDSTYDTQYF
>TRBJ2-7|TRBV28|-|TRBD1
TGTGCCAGCAGTTTAGACAGGGGTCCCTCCTACGAGCAGTACTTC
CASSLDRGPSYEQYF
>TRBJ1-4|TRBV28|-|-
TGTGCCAGCAGTTTAAGAGGTGAAAAACTGTTTTTT
CASSLRGEKLFF
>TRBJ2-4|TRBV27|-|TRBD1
TGTGCCAGCAGCTTCGACGGGACAGGAGAAAACATTCAGTACTTC
CASSFDGTGENIQYF
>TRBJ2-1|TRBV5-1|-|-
TGCGCCAGCAGCTTGTCCCAGGGGCTTTACAATGAGCAGTTCTTC
CASSLSQGLYNEQFF
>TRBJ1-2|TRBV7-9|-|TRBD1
TGTGCCAGCACCCCAGGGGGGTTGCACTATGGCTACACCTTC
CASTPGGLHYGYTF
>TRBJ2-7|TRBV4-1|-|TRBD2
TGCGCCAGCAGCCAAAGACTAGCGGGAGGGGGGGCCTACGAGCAGTACTTC
CASSQRLAGGGAYEQYF
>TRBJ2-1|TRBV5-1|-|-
TGCGCCAGCAGCTATGGGGCGGCCGGGACCTACAATGAGCAGTTCTTC
CASSYGAAGTYNEQFF
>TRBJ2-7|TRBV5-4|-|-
TGTGCCAGCAGCTCGACTTACGAGCAGTACTTC
CASSSTYEQYF
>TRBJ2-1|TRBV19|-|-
TGTGCCACAAGACTAATTGGGAGCTCCTACAATGAGCAGTTCTTC
CATRLIGSSYNEQFF
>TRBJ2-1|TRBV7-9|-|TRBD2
TGTGCCAGCAGCTCAGTTTCTGGGGGGAGGGGTGAGCAGTTCTTC
CASSSVSGGRGEQFF